These 15 T cell receptor beta chains originate from one sample sequenced in a study of cytotoxic CD8 clonotypes in ibrutinib-treated CLL. Generated by immunoSEQ multiplex PCR, the TCRdb table keeps only in-frame clones and is missing some. The sample has 110,000 to 150,000 clones; around 76% are singletons. Specimen: PBMCs, collected after 24 months of ibrutinib treatment. Every receptor here comes from a human donor with chronic lymphocytic leukemia.

The V call is TRBV6-1, the J call TRBJ2-7; D may be TRBD1 or TRBD2 (6 bases each). The germline gives CDR1 MNHNS, CDR2 SASEGT. Trimming took off 2 bases at V and 6 bases at J, with 17 bases between the two ends. CDR3 size: 15 residues. CDR3 DNA: TGTGCCAGCAGTGAATGGGGGGCCGGGCAGGGCGAGCAGTACTTC. Translated: CASSEWGAGQGEQYF.

J is TRBJ1-2 and V is TRBV19; 8 positions agree with TRBD1. Germline V lookup: CDR1 LNHDA, CDR2 SQIVND (reference sequence). V lost 8 bases to trimming and J lost 5 bases; unmatched junction nucleotides: 10. The CDR3 length is 14 residues. CDR3 sequence reads: CASGGQGPWYGYTF. CDR3 in DNA: TGTGCCAGTGGAGGACAGGGTCCATGGTATGGCTACACCTTC.

V gene TRBV27 combines with J gene TRBJ1-5; weak D call: TRBD1 (5 bases). This CDR3 contains 14 residues. Germline-derived CDR1 and CDR2 are MNHEY and SMNVEV (reference sequence). The V and J ends lost 5 bases and 3 bases respectively, with 11 bases between them. CDR3 residues: CASSTAGPNQPQHF. The CDR3 DNA is TGTGCCAGCAGTACCGCGGGACCCAATCAGCCCCAGCATTTT.

J is TRBJ1-2 and V is TRBV5-1; 8 nucleotides line up with TRBD1. Germline loops: CDR1 SGHRS, CDR2 YFSETQ. The CDR3 has 15 residues. J gave up 3 bases and V 3 bases, and 7 bases lay outside the gene matches. The CDR3 sequence: CASSWTQDRDYGYTF. DNA of the CDR3: TGCGCCAGCAGCTGGACCCAGGACAGGGACTATGGCTACACCTTC.

The chain carries TRBV2 and TRBJ2-5; D may correspond to TRBD1 or TRBD2 (5 bases each). CDR3 length: 13 amino acids. V shed 7 bases and J shed 5 bases, with 14 bases lying between them. Germline lookup yields CDR1 SNHLY and CDR2 FYNNEI. CDR3 sequence reads: CASTEGIGETQYF. DNA for the CDR3: TGTGCCAGCACCGAGGGGATTGGGGAGACCCAGTACTTC.

V usage is TRBV6-5 and J usage is TRBJ2-5; weak D call: TRBD2 (5 bases). Germline V gene sequence: CDR1 MNHEY, CDR2 SVGAGI. V was pared by 2 bases and J by 1 base, with 8 bases between. This CDR3 region has 14 residues. CDR3 in amino acids: CASSYHGLQETQYF. CDR3 in DNA: TGTGCCAGCAGTTACCACGGACTCCAAGAGACCCAGTACTTC.

This chain uses TRBV7-2 with TRBJ2-7; 11 nucleotides line up with TRBD2. The CDR3 length is 16 residues. The V gene end was trimmed by 5 bases and the J gene end by 4 bases; junction bases not matched to a gene: 10. Germline V lookup: CDR1 SGHTA, CDR2 FQGNSA. CDR3 residues: CASSPRLAGTSYEQYF. CDR3 coding DNA: TGTGCCAGCAGCCCCCGACTAGCGGGGACCAGTTACGAGCAGTACTTC.

The chain has TRBV10-2 and TRBJ2-5; 11 bases match TRBD2. Germline V gene data show CDR1 as WSHSY and CDR2 as SAAADI. This CDR3 contains 16 residues. With V trimmed by 5 bases and J by 5 bases, 10 bases remained unmatched. The CDR3: CASSPTSGEGPETQYF. The CDR3, as DNA: TGCGCCAGCAGTCCGACTAGCGGGGAGGGACCGGAGACCCAGTACTTC.

This clone was seen more than once but under ten times. The V call is TRBV30, the J call TRBJ1-2; 9 bases map to TRBD1. This CDR3 spans 13 amino acids. The V gene end was trimmed by 4 bases and the J gene end by 7 bases; junction bases not matched to a gene: 7. Germline-derived CDR1 and CDR2 are GTSNPN and SVGIG (reference sequence). This CDR3 reads CAWIPGTGSGYTF. CDR3 sequence (DNA): TGTGCCTGGATACCGGGGACAGGGAGTGGCTACACCTTC.

This sequence joins TRBV5-6 and TRBJ1-5; possible D gene TRBD1, 5 bases. The CDR3 is 13 amino acids. CDR1 and CDR2 from the germline V gene are SGHDT and YYEEEE. V lost 0 bases and J 13 bases, leaving 14 bases between the germline ends. In DNA form, the CDR3 reads TGTGCCAGCAGCTTGGGGGCGGGGGACGAACAGCATTTT. It is translated as CASSLGAGDEQHF.

The chain uses TRBV6-5 and TRBJ2-6, with D tentatively TRBD2 (5 bases). Trimming cost V 8 bases and J 9 bases, with 11 bases left between them. The germline CDR1 and CDR2 sequences are MNHEY and SVGAGI. This CDR3 is built from 12 residues. The CDR3 is CASGRGLNVLTF. CDR3 nucleotide sequence: TGTGCCAGCGGTCGAGGGCTCAACGTCCTGACTTTC.

The table lists this clone with many counts. The chain is built from TRBV7-9 and TRBJ2-7, with D tentatively TRBD1 (6 bases). V lost 3 bases, J lost 0 bases, and 9 bases lay in between. Germline assignment: CDR1 SEHNR and CDR2 FQNEAQ (reference sequence). CDR3 length equals 14 residues. The CDR3 nucleotides are TGTGCCAGCAGCTTTACGGACAGCTCCTACGAGCAGTACTTC. It specifies CASSFTDSSYEQYF.

The V call is TRBV19, the J call TRBJ2-7; D may match TRBD1 or TRBD2 (5 bases each). V was pared by 3 bases and J by 2 bases, with 14 bases between. Per germline, CDR1 LNHDA and CDR2 SQIVND (reference sequence). CDR3 size: 15 residues. CDR3 amino acids: CASSIRRDGPYEQYF. As DNA, the CDR3 is TGTGCCAGTAGTATTCGCCGGGACGGCCCCTACGAGCAGTACTTC.

This chain joins TRBV29-1 and TRBJ2-1; TRBD2 might be the D (5 bases). The germline gives CDR1 SQVTM, CDR2 ANQGSEA. The CDR3 has 13 amino acids. V shed 5 bases and J shed 2 bases, with 10 bases lying between them. The CDR3 nucleotides are TGCAGCGTTAGGGTGGGAGCCTACAATGAGCAGTTCTTC. It codes for CSVRVGAYNEQFF.

The rearrangement links TRBV15 to TRBJ1-4; D call uncertain. This CDR3 contains 15 residues. V was cut by 0 bases and J by 8 bases, with 13 bases left in between. From germline, CDR1 is LNHNV and CDR2 YYDKDF (reference sequence). The CDR3 DNA reads as TGTGCCACCAGCAGAGATGTGGAGGTCTGGGAAAAACTGTTTTTT. Its protein product is CATSRDVEVWEKLFF.